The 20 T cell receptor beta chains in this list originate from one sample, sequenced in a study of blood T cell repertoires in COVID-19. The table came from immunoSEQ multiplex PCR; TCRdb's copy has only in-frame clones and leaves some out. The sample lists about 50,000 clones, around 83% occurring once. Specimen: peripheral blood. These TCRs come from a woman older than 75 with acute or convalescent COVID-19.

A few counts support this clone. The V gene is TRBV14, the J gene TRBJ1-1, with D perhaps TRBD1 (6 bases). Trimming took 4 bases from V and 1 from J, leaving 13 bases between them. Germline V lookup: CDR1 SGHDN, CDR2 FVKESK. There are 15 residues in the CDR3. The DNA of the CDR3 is TGTGCCAGCAGCCCTCGGACAGAATGGAACACTGAAGCTTTCTTT. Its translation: CASSPRTEWNTEAFF.

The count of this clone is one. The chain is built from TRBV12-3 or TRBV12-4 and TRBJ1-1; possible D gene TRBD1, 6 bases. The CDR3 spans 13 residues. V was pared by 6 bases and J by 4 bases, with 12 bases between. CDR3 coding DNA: TGTGCCAGCAGGCAACAGGGATCCACTGAAGCTTTCTTT. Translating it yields CASRQQGSTEAFF.

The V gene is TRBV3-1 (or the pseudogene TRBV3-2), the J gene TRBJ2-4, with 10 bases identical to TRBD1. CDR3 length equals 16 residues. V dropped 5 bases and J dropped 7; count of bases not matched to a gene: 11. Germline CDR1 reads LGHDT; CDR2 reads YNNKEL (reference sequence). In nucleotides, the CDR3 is TGTGCCAGCAGCTACCCCCCGGGACAGGGGACGAACATTCAGTACTTC. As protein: CASSYPPGQGTNIQYF.

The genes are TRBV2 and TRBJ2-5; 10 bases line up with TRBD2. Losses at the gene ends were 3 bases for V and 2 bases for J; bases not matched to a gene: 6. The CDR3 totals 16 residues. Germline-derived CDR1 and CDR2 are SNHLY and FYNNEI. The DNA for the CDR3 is TGTGCCAGCAGTGAGGCTAGCGGGGGCACTCAAGAGACCCAGTACTTC. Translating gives CASSEASGGTQETQYF.

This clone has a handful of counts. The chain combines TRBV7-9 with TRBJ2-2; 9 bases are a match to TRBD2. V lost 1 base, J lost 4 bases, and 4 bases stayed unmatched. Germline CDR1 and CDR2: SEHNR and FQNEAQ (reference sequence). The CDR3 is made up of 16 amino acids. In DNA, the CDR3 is TGTGCCAGCAGCTTAGTAGCGGGGGATTTCACCGGGGAGCTGTTTTTT. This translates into CASSLVAGDFTGELFF.

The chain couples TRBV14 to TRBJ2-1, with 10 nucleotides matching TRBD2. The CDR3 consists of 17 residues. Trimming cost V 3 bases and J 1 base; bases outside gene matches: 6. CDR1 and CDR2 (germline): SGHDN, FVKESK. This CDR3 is CASSQSGGASSYNEQFF. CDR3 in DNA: TGTGCCAGCAGCCAGAGCGGGGGGGCATCGTCCTACAATGAGCAGTTCTTC.

The CDR3, as DNA: TGTGCCAGCAGCGTAGGAGAACTAGCGGGGGGGATAGGAACCCAGTACTTC. Its protein product is CASSVGELAGGIGTQYF. The chain uses TRBV9 and TRBJ2-5; 13 bases are shared with TRBD2. Germline CDR1 and CDR2: SGDLS and YYNGEE. Trimming at V came to 0 bases and at J to 8 bases, leaving 10 bases not matched to a gene. This CDR3 contains 17 residues.

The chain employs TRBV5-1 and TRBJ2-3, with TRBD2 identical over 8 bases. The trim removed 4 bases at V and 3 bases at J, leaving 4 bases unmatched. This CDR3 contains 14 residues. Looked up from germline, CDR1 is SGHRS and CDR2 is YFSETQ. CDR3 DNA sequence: TGCGCCAGCAGCCCCCCGGGGGGGACAGATACGCAGTATTTT. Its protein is CASSPPGGTDTQYF.

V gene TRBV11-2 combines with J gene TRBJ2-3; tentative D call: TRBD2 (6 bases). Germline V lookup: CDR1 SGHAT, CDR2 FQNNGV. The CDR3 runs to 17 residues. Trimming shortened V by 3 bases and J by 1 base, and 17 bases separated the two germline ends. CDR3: CASSLSTARGGTDTQYF. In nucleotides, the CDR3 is TGTGCCAGCAGCTTGTCCACGGCGCGGGGTGGCACAGATACGCAGTATTTT.

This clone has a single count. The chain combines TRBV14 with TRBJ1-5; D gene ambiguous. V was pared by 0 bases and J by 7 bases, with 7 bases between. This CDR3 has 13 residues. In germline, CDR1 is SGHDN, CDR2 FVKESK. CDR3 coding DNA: TGTGCCAGCAGCCAAGACGCAGTGCAGCCCCAGCATTTT. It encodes CASSQDAVQPQHF.

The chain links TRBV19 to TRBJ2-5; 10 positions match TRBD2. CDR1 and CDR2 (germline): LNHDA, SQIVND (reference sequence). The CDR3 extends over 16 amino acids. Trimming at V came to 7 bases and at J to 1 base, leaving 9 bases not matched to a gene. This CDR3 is CASIDGSGGSQETQYF. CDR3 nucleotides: TGTGCCAGTATTGATGGTAGCGGGGGGAGCCAAGAGACCCAGTACTTC.

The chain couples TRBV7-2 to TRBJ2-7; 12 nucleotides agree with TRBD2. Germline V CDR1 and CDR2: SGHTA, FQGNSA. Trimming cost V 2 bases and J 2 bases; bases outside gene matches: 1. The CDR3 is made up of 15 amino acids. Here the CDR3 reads CASSLSSGGAYEQYF. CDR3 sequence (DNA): TGTGCCAGCAGCTTATCTAGCGGGGGGGCCTACGAGCAGTACTTC.

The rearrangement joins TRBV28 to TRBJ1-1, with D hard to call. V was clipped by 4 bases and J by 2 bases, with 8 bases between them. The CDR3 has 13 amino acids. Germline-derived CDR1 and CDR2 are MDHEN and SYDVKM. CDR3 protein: CASSSSLNTEAFF. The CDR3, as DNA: TGTGCCAGCAGTTCCTCCCTCAACACTGAAGCTTTCTTT.

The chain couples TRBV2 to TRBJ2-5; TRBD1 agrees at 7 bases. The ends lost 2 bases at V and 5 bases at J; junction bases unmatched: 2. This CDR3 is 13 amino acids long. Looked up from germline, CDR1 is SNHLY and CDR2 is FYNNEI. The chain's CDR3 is CASSERGRETQYF. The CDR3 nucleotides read TGTGCCAGCAGTGAAAGGGGGCGGGAGACCCAGTACTTC.

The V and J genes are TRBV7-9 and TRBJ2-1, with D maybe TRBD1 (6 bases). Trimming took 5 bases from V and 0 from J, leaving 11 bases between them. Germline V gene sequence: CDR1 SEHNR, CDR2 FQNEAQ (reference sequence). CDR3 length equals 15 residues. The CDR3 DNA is TGTGCCAGCAGCCCAGGACAGTTCTCCTACAATGAGCAGTTCTTC. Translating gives CASSPGQFSYNEQFF.

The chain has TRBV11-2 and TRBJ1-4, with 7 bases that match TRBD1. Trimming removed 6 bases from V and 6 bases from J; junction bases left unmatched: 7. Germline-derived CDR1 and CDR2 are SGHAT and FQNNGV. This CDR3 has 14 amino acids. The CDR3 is CASRAERGHEKLFF. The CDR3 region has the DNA TGTGCCAGCAGGGCGGAGAGGGGGCATGAAAAACTGTTTTTT.

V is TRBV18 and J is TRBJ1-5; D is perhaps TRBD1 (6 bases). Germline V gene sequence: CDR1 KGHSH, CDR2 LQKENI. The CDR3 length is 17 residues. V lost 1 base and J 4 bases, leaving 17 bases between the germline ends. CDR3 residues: CASSPRTSGDSNQPQHF. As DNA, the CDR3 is TGTGCCAGCTCACCACGGACGTCAGGGGATTCAAATCAGCCCCAGCATTTT.

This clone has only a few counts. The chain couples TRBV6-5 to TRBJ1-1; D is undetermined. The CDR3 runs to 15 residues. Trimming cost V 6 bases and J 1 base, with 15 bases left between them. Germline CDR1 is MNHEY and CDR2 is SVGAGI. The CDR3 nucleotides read TGTGCCAGCAGGCCCCCCTTAGACACGAACACTGAAGCTTTCTTT. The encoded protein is CASRPPLDTNTEAFF.

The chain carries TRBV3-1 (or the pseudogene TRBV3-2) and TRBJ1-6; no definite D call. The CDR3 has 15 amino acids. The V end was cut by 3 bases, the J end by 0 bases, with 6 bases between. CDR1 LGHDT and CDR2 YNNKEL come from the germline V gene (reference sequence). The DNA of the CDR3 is TGTGCCAGCAGCCAGGGGAGCTCCTATAATTCACCCCTCCACTTT. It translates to CASSQGSSYNSPLHF.

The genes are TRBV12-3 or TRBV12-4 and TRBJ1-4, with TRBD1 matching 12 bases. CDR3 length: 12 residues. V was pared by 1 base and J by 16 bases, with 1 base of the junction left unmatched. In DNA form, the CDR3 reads TGTGCCAGCAGTTTAGGGGACAGGGGGCGGTTTTTT. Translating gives CASSLGDRGRFF.